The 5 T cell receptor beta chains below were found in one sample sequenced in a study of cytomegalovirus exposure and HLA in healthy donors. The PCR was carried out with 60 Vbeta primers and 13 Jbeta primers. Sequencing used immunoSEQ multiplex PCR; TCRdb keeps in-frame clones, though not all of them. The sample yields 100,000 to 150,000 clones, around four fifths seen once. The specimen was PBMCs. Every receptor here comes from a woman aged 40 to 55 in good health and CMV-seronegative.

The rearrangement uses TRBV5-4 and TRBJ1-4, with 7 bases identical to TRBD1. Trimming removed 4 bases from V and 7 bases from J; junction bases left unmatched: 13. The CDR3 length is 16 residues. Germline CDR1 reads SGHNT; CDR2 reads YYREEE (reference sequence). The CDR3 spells CASSVGVDRESEKLFF. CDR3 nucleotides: TGTGCCAGCAGCGTGGGAGTCGACAGGGAGAGTGAAAAACTGTTTTTT.

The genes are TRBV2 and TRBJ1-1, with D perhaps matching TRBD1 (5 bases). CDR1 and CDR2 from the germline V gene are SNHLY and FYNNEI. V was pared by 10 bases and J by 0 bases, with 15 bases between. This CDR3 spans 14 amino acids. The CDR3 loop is CATQNSGMNTEAFF. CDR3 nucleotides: TGTGCCACCCAGAATTCAGGGATGAACACTGAAGCTTTCTTT.

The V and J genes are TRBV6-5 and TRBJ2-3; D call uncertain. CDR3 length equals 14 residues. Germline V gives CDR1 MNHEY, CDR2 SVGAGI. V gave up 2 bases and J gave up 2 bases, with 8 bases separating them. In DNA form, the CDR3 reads TGTGCCAGCAGTTACCGGTTCGACACAGATACGCAGTATTTT. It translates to CASSYRFDTDTQYF.

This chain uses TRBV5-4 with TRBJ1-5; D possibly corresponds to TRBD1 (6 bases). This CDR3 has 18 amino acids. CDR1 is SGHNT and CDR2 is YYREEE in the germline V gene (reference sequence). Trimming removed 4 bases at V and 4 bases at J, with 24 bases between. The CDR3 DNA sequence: TGTGCCAGCAGCCGTATAAAAAAGACAGGAATCCAGAATCAGCCCCAGCATTTT. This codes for CASSRIKKTGIQNQPQHF. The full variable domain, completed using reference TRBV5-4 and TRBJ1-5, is ETGVTQSPTHLIKTRGQQVTLRCSSQSGHNTVSWYQQALGQGPQFIFQYYREEENGRGNFPPRFSGLQFPNYSSELNVNALELDDSALYLCASSRIKKTGIQNQPQHFGDGTRLSIL.

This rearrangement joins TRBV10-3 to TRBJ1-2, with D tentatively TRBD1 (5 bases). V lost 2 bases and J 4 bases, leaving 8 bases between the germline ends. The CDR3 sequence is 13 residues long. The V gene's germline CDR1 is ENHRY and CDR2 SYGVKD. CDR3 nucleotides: TGTGCCATCAGTGAGGGGGGAGGCTATGGCTACACCTTC. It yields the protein CAISEGGGYGYTF.